What follows are 21 T cell receptor beta chains derived from one specimen sequenced in a study of blood T cell repertoires in COVID-19 (dated by TCRdb to 2019 to 2021). The library was generated by the immunoSEQ multiplex PCR assay. Drawn from immuneACCESS, this table holds only the in-frame rearrangements with V and J called that TCRdb kept. Clones are partly lost; checked studies trace under half to an unresolved V gene and leave the rest unexplained. Here the sample has 180,000 or so clones; approximately 85% occur a single time. Of the sample, 9.5% to 12% falls within the top ten clones. The sample taken for sequencing was peripheral blood. The receptors here all came from a human donor with active or convalescent COVID-19. The donor label of this sample is uncertain.

This clone was found once. The gene calls are TRBV7-9 and TRBJ2-5; tentative D call: TRBD1 (6 bases). Germline CDR1 reads SEHNR; CDR2 reads FQNEAQ (reference sequence). V shed 5 bases and J shed 4 bases, with 11 bases lying between them. The CDR3 is 13 amino acids. The CDR3 sequence is CASSRGGRETQYF. The CDR3 DNA follows: TGTGCCAGCAGCCGTGGGGGCCGAGAGACCCAGTACTTC.

The chain couples TRBV4-1 to TRBJ1-5; D perhaps matches TRBD1 (6 bases). CDR3 length: 14 amino acids. Germline V gives CDR1 MGHRA, CDR2 YSYEKL. V was shortened by 4 bases and J by 4 bases, with 11 bases between the two germline ends. The CDR3 reads CASSLTGSNQPQHF. The CDR3 DNA sequence: TGCGCCAGCAGCCTAACAGGGAGTAATCAGCCCCAGCATTTT.

This clone was seen more than once but under ten times. The J gene is TRBJ2-1, the V gene TRBV2; 11 nucleotides match TRBD2. Germline lookup yields CDR1 SNHLY and CDR2 FYNNEI. Trimming cost V 6 bases and J 2 bases; bases outside gene matches: 0. The CDR3 covers 14 residues. The CDR3 spells CASRTSGTYNEQFF. DNA for the CDR3: TGTGCCAGCAGGACTAGCGGGACCTACAATGAGCAGTTCTTC.

The rearrangement joins TRBV28 to TRBJ1-1; D call uncertain. The CDR3 runs to 16 residues. The germline V gene has CDR1 MDHEN and CDR2 SYDVKM. V gave up 3 bases and J gave up 6 bases, with 20 bases separating them. This CDR3 is CASSFVSKVVGSEAFF. CDR3 bases: TGTGCCAGCAGTTTCGTTTCTAAGGTGGTCGGGTCTGAAGCTTTCTTT.

The chain combines TRBV2 with TRBJ1-4, with D perhaps matching TRBD1 (5 bases). The germline V and J ends were trimmed by 6 bases and 5 bases, with 19 bases remaining between them. This CDR3 is built from 16 residues. Germline V CDR1 and CDR2: SNHLY, FYNNEI. The CDR3 nucleotides are TGTGCCAGCAGGAAGGAGCGGGACCGCGTCAATGAAAAACTGTTTTTT. Encoded protein: CASRKERDRVNEKLFF.

The rearrangement uses TRBV19 and TRBJ2-5; 13 nucleotides match TRBD2. This CDR3 region has 15 residues. V lost 6 bases and J lost 5; bases outside the gene matches: 6. CDR1 and CDR2 from the germline V gene are LNHDA and SQIVND (reference sequence). The CDR3 nucleotides read TGTGCCAGTAGCCCCGGGACTAGCGGGGCGGAGACCCAGTACTTC. Amino acids: CASSPGTSGAETQYF.

The chain couples TRBV12-2 to TRBJ2-6; no check of the table's D call, TRBD1, against the DNA was made. TRBV12-2 is deemed a pseudogene. The CDR3 length is 16 residues. The DNA of the CDR3 is TGTGCAAGTCGCTTAGGACAAGGCTCTGGGGCCAACGTCCTGACTTTC. Encoded protein: CASRLGQGSGANVLTF.

This chain links TRBV6-1 with TRBJ2-1; D uncertain. Germline V gene data show CDR1 as MNHNS and CDR2 as SASEGT. The CDR3 is made up of 15 amino acids. V lost 1 base, J lost 6 bases, and 13 bases lay in between. CDR3: CASSEDRFKVNEQFF. The CDR3 coding sequence is TGTGCCAGCAGTGAAGACAGATTCAAGGTCAATGAGCAGTTCTTC.

J is TRBJ1-4 and V is TRBV28, with 10 bases that match TRBD1. V was clipped by 5 bases and J by 2 bases; unmatched bases: 2. Looked up from germline, CDR1 is MDHEN and CDR2 is SYDVKM. The length of the CDR3 is 15 residues. The CDR3 reads CASSDRGPTNEKLFF. CDR3 in DNA: TGTGCCAGCAGTGACAGGGGGCCGACTAATGAAAAACTGTTTTTT.

J is TRBJ2-1 and V is TRBV7-2; D might be TRBD2 (7 bases). Germline loops: CDR1 SGHTA, CDR2 FQGNSA. This CDR3 spans 17 amino acids. V lost 5 bases and J 3 bases, leaving 20 bases between the germline ends. DNA of the CDR3: TGTGCCAGCAGCCCCAAACTTGGGGGGGCCGTCTACAATGAGCAGTTCTTC. Its protein is CASSPKLGGAVYNEQFF. The variable domain in full, completed from reference TRBV7-2 and TRBJ2-1, reads GAGVSQSPSNKVTEKGKDVELRCDPISGHTALYWYRQSLGQGLEFLIYFQGNSAPDKSGLPSDRFSAERTGGSVSTLTIQRTQQEDSAVYLCASSPKLGGAVYNEQFFGPGTRLTVL.

The chain has TRBV4-1 and TRBJ2-3; 11 positions match TRBD2. V lost 1 base to trimming and J lost 0 bases; unmatched junction nucleotides: 3. The CDR3 spans 17 residues. Germline CDR1 is MGHRA and CDR2 is YSYEKL. CDR3 bases: TGCGCCAGCAGCCAAGCCTGGACTAGCGGGAGCACAGATACGCAGTATTTT. Its protein is CASSQAWTSGSTDTQYF.

The rearrangement joins TRBV14 to TRBJ2-7; no clear D gene. Trimming removed 4 bases at V and 3 bases at J, with 4 bases between. Per germline, CDR1 SGHDN and CDR2 FVKESK. The CDR3 totals 11 residues. DNA of the CDR3: TGTGCCAGCAGCCGTAGCTACGAGCAGTACTTC. This encodes CASSRSYEQYF.

The J gene is TRBJ2-7, the V gene TRBV19; D unresolved. The germline V gene encodes CDR1 LNHDA and CDR2 SQIVND (reference sequence). The V gene lost 6 bases and the J gene lost 3 bases, with 15 bases spanning the gap. This CDR3 is 14 amino acids long. The CDR3 nucleotides read TGTGCCAGTAGCGGTTCGCTCAAGAACTACGAGCAGTACTTC. Protein product: CASSGSLKNYEQYF.

This clone has only a few counts. This chain connects TRBV12-3 or TRBV12-4 to TRBJ1-2; D remains ambiguous. The CDR3 totals 12 residues. V dropped 5 bases and J dropped 8 bases, with 12 bases sitting between them. Written as DNA, the CDR3 is TGTGCCAGCAGTCCCGGTCGGTCCGGCTACACCTTC. It translates to CASSPGRSGYTF.

V usage is TRBV4-2 and J usage is TRBJ1-3; the D is unclear. This CDR3 comprises 17 residues. The germline CDR1 and CDR2 sequences are LGHNA and YNFKEQ. V dropped 0 bases and J dropped 0 bases, with 12 bases sitting between them. CDR3 in DNA: TGTGCCAGCAGCCAAGAAACCCGACGGGACTCTGGAAACACCATATATTTT. Protein: CASSQETRRDSGNTIYF.

This chain joins TRBV13 and TRBJ2-3; 12 bases are shared with TRBD2. V shed 2 bases and J 3 bases; nucleotides not matched to a gene: 9. The CDR3 has 18 amino acids. Germline V CDR1 and CDR2: PRHDT, FYEKMQ (reference sequence). The CDR3 nucleotides are TGTGCCAGCAGCTTAATGGGGCCTGGGACTAGCGGGACAGATACGCAGTATTTT. Its translation is CASSLMGPGTSGTDTQYF.

The gene calls are TRBV5-4 and TRBJ2-2; no firm D call. The CDR3 runs 14 residues. Germline V lookup: CDR1 SGHNT, CDR2 YYREEE (reference sequence). Trimming stripped 1 base from V and 7 bases from J, with 11 bases between. The CDR3 region has the DNA TGTGCCAGCAGCTTGTACAGCACAGTCGGGGAGCTGTTTTTT. Translating gives CASSLYSTVGELFF.

The chain combines TRBV4-1 with TRBJ2-1, with 8 bases identical to TRBD1. CDR1 and CDR2 (germline): MGHRA, YSYEKL. Losses at the gene ends were 3 bases for V and 3 bases for J; bases not matched to a gene: 4. The CDR3 totals 15 residues. The CDR3 DNA follows: TGCGCCAGCAGCCACCCGGGACAGGACTACAATGAGCAGTTCTTC. This translates into CASSHPGQDYNEQFF.

V and J are TRBV7-2 and TRBJ2-3; D is unclear. The CDR3 is 15 amino acids. The germline V gene has CDR1 SGHTA and CDR2 FQGNSA. V gave up 0 bases and J gave up 2 bases, with 9 bases separating them. The CDR3 sequence is CASSLALVPTDTQYF. In nucleotides, the CDR3 is TGTGCCAGCAGCTTAGCGCTAGTCCCCACAGATACGCAGTATTTT. The whole variable domain, remainder taken from reference TRBV7-2 and TRBJ2-3, is GAGVSQSPSNKVTEKGKDVELRCDPISGHTALYWYRQSLGQGLEFLIYFQGNSAPDKSGLPSDRFSAERTGGSVSTLTIQRTQQEDSAVYLCASSLALVPTDTQYFGPGTRLTVL.

The chain carries TRBV10-1 and TRBJ2-4; the match to TRBD2 covers 7 bases. The germline V gene has CDR1 WNHNN and CDR2 SYGVQD (reference sequence). The CDR3 contains 14 residues. The J segment lost 1 base and the V segment lost 6 bases, leaving 3 bases of the junction unmatched. The CDR3 is CASRAGLAKNIQYF. The CDR3 region has the DNA TGCGCCAGCAGAGCGGGACTGGCCAAAAACATTCAGTACTTC.

The chain links TRBV6-5 to TRBJ1-2; tentative D call: TRBD1 (6 bases). The ends were cut back, 5 bases at V and 6 bases at J, with 16 bases in the middle. CDR3 length: 14 amino acids. The V gene's germline CDR1 is MNHEY and CDR2 SVGAGI. The CDR3 is CASSPEPTGNGYTF. The CDR3, as DNA: TGTGCCAGCAGTCCCGAACCCACAGGGAATGGCTACACCTTC.